These T cell receptor beta chains were read from a single sample in a study of a mutant IDH1 vaccine in newly diagnosed glioma. Assay used: immunoSEQ multiplex PCR; TCRdb lists only in-frame clones, some missing. The repertoire holds 37,000 or so clones, with about 80% as singletons. These receptors' antigens are unknown. The input for sequencing was PBMCs, taken from a glioma patient whose treatment included an IDH1 peptide vaccine. Every receptor here comes from a man aged 25-45 years with glioma. The CDR3 runs from the conserved cysteine through the conserved F or W. Each record gives: V gene, clone size, D gene, J gene, CDR3 protein, CDR3 DNA. D genes are given only for firm matches. Clone size appears in some rows only: once, few, many, or a class for an expanded clone.

TRBV7-3	.	.	TRBJ1-3	CASSFGPGNTIYF	TGTGCCAGCAGCTTCGGGCCTGGAAACACCATATATTTT
TRBV7-6	.	.	TRBJ2-2	CASSRDMNTGELFF	TGTGCCAGCAGCAGGGACATGAACACCGGGGAGCTGTTTTTT
TRBV30	.	TRBD2	TRBJ2-1	CAWMSGGRAAYNEQFF	TGTGCCTGGATGTCGGGCGGGAGGGCCGCCTACAATGAGCAGTTCTTC
TRBV7-8	.	.	TRBJ2-2	CASSPARWGGKDTGELFF	TGTGCCAGCAGCCCCGCACGGTGGGGCGGGAAGGACACCGGGGAGCTGTTTTTT
TRBV5-3	.	.	TRBJ2-2	CARSLAGELFF	TGTGCCAGAAGCTTGGCCGGGGAGCTGTTTTTT
TRBV27	.	TRBD1	TRBJ2-6	CASSSRDRGETGANVLTF	TGTGCCAGCAGTTCCCGGGACAGGGGGGAAACTGGGGCCAACGTCCTGACTTTC
TRBV4-1	.	.	TRBJ1-6	CASSQEGDSGDNSPLHF	TGCGCCAGCAGCCAAGAGGGGGACTCCGGGGATAATTCACCCCTCCACTTT
TRBV15	.	.	TRBJ2-1	CATSSLGISYNEQFF	TGTGCCACCAGCAGTCTCGGGATCTCTTACAATGAGCAGTTCTTC
TRBV7-9	.	TRBD1	TRBJ2-2	CASSLAGTGRTGELFF	TGTGCCAGCAGCTTAGCAGGGACAGGGAGAACCGGGGAGCTGTTTTTT
TRBV5-4	.	.	TRBJ1-6	CASSFDGRKNSPLHF	TGTGCCAGCAGCTTCGACGGACGGAAAAATTCACCCCTCCACTTT
TRBV10-1	.	.	TRBJ2-7	CASSETGKNEQYF	TGCGCCAGCAGTGAGACGGGGAAGAACGAGCAGTACTTC
TRBV29-1	.	TRBD1	TRBJ2-4	CSGGTGGNIQYF	TGCAGCGGCGGGACAGGAGGAAACATTCAGTACTTC
TRBV18	.	TRBD1	TRBJ1-2	CASSPPSTGGLSGYTF	TGTGCCAGCTCACCACCTTCGACAGGGGGTTTGAGTGGCTACACCTTC
TRBV2	.	.	TRBJ1-1	CASSGQGSTEAFF	TGTGCCAGCAGTGGTCAGGGGTCCACTGAAGCTTTCTTT
TRBV5-6	.	.	TRBJ2-7	CASSWRPHQPYEQYF	TGTGCCAGCAGCTGGAGACCACATCAGCCCTACGAGCAGTACTTC
TRBV9	.	.	TRBJ1-6	CASSVRGPNSPLHF	TGTGCCAGCAGCGTGAGGGGACCGAATTCACCCCTCCACTTT
TRBV5-4	.	.	TRBJ2-1	CASTIKGGYYNEQFF	TGTGCCAGCACCATCAAAGGCGGGTACTACAATGAGCAGTTCTTC
TRBV7-6	.	TRBD2	TRBJ2-1	CASRKTDGTRNEQFF	TGTGCCAGCAGGAAGACCGACGGGACTAGGAATGAGCAGTTCTTC
TRBV4-2	.	.	TRBJ1-5	CASSQEGVGSNQPQHF	TGTGCCAGCAGCCAAGAAGGCGTTGGGAGCAATCAGCCCCAGCATTTT
TRBV19	once	.	TRBJ2-3	CASSISRTLTDTQYF	TGTGCCAGTAGTATATCTAGGACCCTCACAGATACGCAGTATTTT
TRBV2	once	TRBD1	TRBJ2-5	CASSEMDRVQETQYF	TGTGCCAGCAGTGAAATGGACAGGGTCCAAGAGACCCAGTACTTC
TRBV10-1	.	.	TRBJ2-5	CASSNTRGGETQYF	TGCGCCAGCAGTAATACTCGGGGTGGCGAGACCCAGTACTTC
TRBV9	medium-sized	.	TRBJ2-1	CASSVGFDFDEQFF	TGTGCCAGCAGCGTGGGATTTGACTTCGATGAGCAGTTCTTC
TRBV19	.	TRBD2	TRBJ2-1	CASIGTLAGSYNEQFF	TGTGCCAGTATAGGAACCCTAGCGGGCTCCTACAATGAGCAGTTCTTC
TRBV7-8	once	TRBD2	TRBJ2-3	CASSPHSGGSTDTQYF	TGTGCCAGCAGCCCCCATAGCGGGGGAAGCACAGATACGCAGTATTTT
TRBV4-1	.	TRBD2	TRBJ2-2	CASSQEMAGVHGELFF	TGCGCCAGCAGCCAAGAAATGGCGGGGGTTCACGGGGAGCTGTTTTTT
TRBV28	.	.	TRBJ1-1	CASSRRPGNTEAFF	TGTGCCAGCAGCCGGAGGCCGGGTAACACTGAAGCTTTCTTT
TRBV6-6	.	.	TRBJ1-4	CASSYSREKLFF	TGTGCCAGCAGTTATTCCCGGGAAAAACTGTTTTTT
TRBV9	.	TRBD1	TRBJ1-4	CASSPGPGTGGKDEKLFF	TGTGCCAGCAGCCCAGGTCCCGGGACAGGGGGCAAGGACGAAAAACTGTTTTTT
TRBV6-1	.	TRBD2	TRBJ2-3	CASSEVSGGFTDTQYF	TGTGCCAGCAGTGAAGTGAGCGGGGGGTTCACAGATACGCAGTATTTT
TRBV5-6	once	TRBD2	TRBJ2-3	CASSLEAGPNTDTQYF	TGTGCCAGCAGCTTGGAAGCGGGGCCGAACACAGATACGCAGTATTTT
TRBV14	.	.	TRBJ2-6	CASSPFDGLGVLTF	TGTGCCAGCAGCCCATTCGACGGCCTCGGCGTCCTGACTTTC
TRBV5-4	.	.	TRBJ2-1	CASSLGRADDEQFF	TGTGCCAGCAGCTTGGGGCGAGCCGACGATGAGCAGTTCTTC
TRBV5-1	.	TRBD1	TRBJ2-1	CASRRDRAFYNEQFF	TGCGCCAGCAGACGGGACAGGGCTTTCTACAATGAGCAGTTCTTC
TRBV6-1	.	TRBD1	TRBJ1-4	CASSDWDRGLEKLFF	TGTGCCAGCAGTGATTGGGACAGGGGCCTTGAAAAACTGTTTTTT
TRBV11-2	.	.	TRBJ2-5	CASSLDSLGVETQYF	TGTGCCAGCAGCTTAGACAGCCTGGGTGTAGAGACCCAGTACTTC